This T cell receptor (beta chain) derives from a study of blood T cell repertoires in COVID-19. The repertoire was sequenced with immunoSEQ multiplex PCR; TCRdb's copy has only in-frame clones and lacks some. The sample comprises about 320,000 clones, about 82% of which are singletons, and just over 7% rests with the top ten. V was trimmed by 6 bases and J by 4 bases, leaving 14 bases between them. The CDR3 loop spans 14 amino acids. From germline, CDR1 is MNHEY and CDR2 SVGAGI. The chain joins TRBV6-5 to TRBJ2-3; a weak D match, TRBD1 (6 bases). This clonotype originated in a human donor in a cohort sampled during active COVID-19. The sample consisted of peripheral blood. The CDR3 sequence: CASRTGGPSDTQYF. Written as DNA, the CDR3 is TGTGCCAGCAGGACAGGAGGACCCTCAGATACGCAGTATTTT.